This TCR beta chain was observed in a study of T cell changes during pregnancy in multiple sclerosis. Clones were read by immunoSEQ multiplex PCR, and TCRdb kept only the in-frame ones, dropping some. Here the sample spans roughly 43,000 clones, roughly nine tenths being singletons. The CDR3 has 16 amino acids. Germline V gene lookup returns CDR1 SGHRS and CDR2 YFSETQ. Between the trimmed V and J ends, which lost 0 bases and 3 bases, there was a span of 13 bases. The input for sequencing was CD4+ T cells from peripheral blood mononuclear cells, taken after pregnancy. This receptor was identified in a female donor with multiple sclerosis, enrolled in a pregnancy study. This chain connects TRBV5-1 to TRBJ2-1; D might be TRBD2 (6 bases). This chain's CDR3 is CASSLGSGAGYNEQFF. CDR3 DNA: TGCGCCAGCAGCTTGGGTTCGGGAGCTGGCTACAATGAGCAGTTCTTC.